These 32 T cell receptor beta chains share one sample of origin, sequenced in a study of early T cells in non-severe SARS-CoV-2 infection. Using its own MiXCR run on the 5' RACE reads, TCRdb lists one record per CDR3 protein. The table has 70,000 to 85,000 distinct CDR3 sequences, around 10% seen once. Sequences were obtained from whole blood. These receptor sequences come from an adult who was a healthcare worker with PCR-confirmed SARS-CoV-2 infection or an uninfected control (not recorded which).

This clonotype showed up many times. This chain links TRBV19 with TRBJ1-5; TRBD1 might be the D (6 bases). Germline V gene data show CDR1 as LNHDA and CDR2 as SQIVND (reference sequence). The CDR3 has 13 residues. The V end lost 4 bases, the J end lost 6 bases, and 10 bases lay between the germline ends. For the CDR3, the DNA is TGTGCCAGTAGTACTCAGGGGTTTCAGCCCCAGCATTTT. Translated, it gives CASSTQGFQPQHF. Together with reference TRBV19 and TRBJ1-5, the CDR3 gives the full variable domain: DGGITQSPKYLFRKEGQNVTLSCEQNLNHDAMYWYRQDPGQGLRLIYYSQIVNDFQKGDIAEGYSVSREKKESFPLTVTSAQKNPTAFYLCASSTQGFQPQHFGDGTRLSIL.

There are many counts of this clonotype. The chain recombines TRBV29-1 with TRBJ1-1; 7 bases fit TRBD1. Germline trimming cut 3 bases from V and 7 bases from J; bases unmatched to any gene: 11. Germline CDR1 reads SQVTM; CDR2 reads ANQGSEA. This CDR3 has 14 amino acids. CDR3 region: CSVETGTEWIEAFF. The CDR3 DNA follows: TGCAGCGTTGAGACCGGGACAGAATGGATTGAAGCTTTCTTT.

V and J are TRBV27 and TRBJ1-2, with D perhaps matching TRBD1 (5 bases). Per germline, CDR1 MNHEY and CDR2 SMNVEV (reference sequence). CDR3 length: 16 residues. With 2 bases removed from V and 0 bases from J, the gap between germline ends came to 13 bases. CDR3 DNA: TGTGCCAGCAGTTTAATCGCCGGGGCGGCTAACTATGGCTACACCTTC. This codes for CASSLIAGAANYGYTF.

This clonotype was seen a handful of times. This chain joins TRBV27 and TRBJ1-5; 8 bases are a match to TRBD1. Germline V CDR1 and CDR2: MNHEY, SMNVEV (reference sequence). The V and J ends lost 6 bases and 4 bases, in that order; junction bases with no gene match: 5. The CDR3 is made up of 14 amino acids. CDR3 protein: CASSRTGMNQPQHF. CDR3 sequence (DNA): TGTGCCAGCAGCAGGACAGGGATGAATCAGCCCCAGCATTTT.

There are a few counts of this clonotype. CDR3 DNA sequence: TGTGCCAGGAGACAAGCTCTGGAAAATCAGCCCCAGCATTTT. This translates into CARRQALENQPQHF. The rearrangement uses TRBV27 and TRBJ1-5, with D unresolved. CDR3 size: 14 residues. V lost 9 bases and J 4 bases, leaving 16 bases between the germline ends. CDR1 is MNHEY and CDR2 is SMNVEV in the germline V gene (reference sequence).

Many counts were recorded for this clonotype. The chain couples TRBV19 to TRBJ2-7; possible D gene TRBD1, 6 bases. CDR3 length: 15 amino acids. Germline CDR1 is LNHDA and CDR2 is SQIVND (reference sequence). Trimming left V 4 bases short and J 0 bases short, with 13 bases between. CDR3 coding DNA: TGTGCCAGTAGTAAAGACAGGCTCCCCTCCTACGAGCAGTACTTC. Residues: CASSKDRLPSYEQYF. Variable domain in full (rest from reference TRBV19 and TRBJ2-7): DGGITQSPKYLFRKEGQNVTLSCEQNLNHDAMYWYRQDPGQGLRLIYYSQIVNDFQKGDIAEGYSVSREKKESFPLTVTSAQKNPTAFYLCASSKDRLPSYEQYFGPGTRLTVT.

This clonotype was seen ten or more times. The DNA for the CDR3 is TGTGCCAGCAGCCTAACTTCCGATCGGGGAATGACTCAGTACTTC. Amino acids: CASSLTSDRGMTQYF. V gene TRBV7-2 combines with J gene TRBJ2-5; D perhaps matches TRBD2 (5 bases). Between the trimmed V and J ends, which lost 5 bases and 11 bases, there was a span of 24 bases. Per the germline V gene, CDR1 is SGHTA and CDR2 is FQGNSA. This CDR3 has 15 residues.

The sample holds many counts of this clonotype. V usage is TRBV29-1 and J usage is TRBJ2-3; 8 bases agree with TRBD2. The CDR3 is 12 residues long. Germline V gene lookup returns CDR1 SQVTM and CDR2 ANQGSEA. The V gene end was trimmed by 2 bases and the J gene end by 12 bases; junction bases not matched to a gene: 7. CDR3 bases: TGCAGCGTTGAATCGGGAGGGATGCCTCAGTATTTT. It specifies CSVESGGMPQYF.

This clonotype appeared many times. This chain connects TRBV2 to TRBJ2-3; possible D gene TRBD2, 6 bases. V lost 0 bases and J 8 bases, leaving 12 bases between the germline ends. CDR1 is SNHLY and CDR2 is FYNNEI in the germline V gene. This CDR3 is built from 14 residues. The CDR3 here is CASSEAGGLGTQYF. For the CDR3, the DNA is TGTGCCAGCAGTGAAGCGGGAGGTCTTGGTACGCAGTATTTT.

In its sample, this clonotype was seen many times. V is TRBV5-1 and J is TRBJ2-3; D unclear. The CDR3 runs to 14 residues. V was shortened by 3 bases and J by 1 base, with 9 bases between the two germline ends. The germline gives CDR1 SGHRS, CDR2 YFSETQ. Written as DNA, the CDR3 is TGCGCCAGCAGCTCCCGCAGCGGCACAGATACGCAGTATTTT. It translates to CASSSRSGTDTQYF.

This clonotype was seen a few times. This rearrangement joins TRBV7-9 to TRBJ2-1; tentative D call: TRBD2 (6 bases). CDR1 is SEHNR, CDR2 FQNEAQ, per germline (reference sequence). The CDR3 is 14 residues long. Trimming left V 5 bases short and J 5 bases short, with 13 bases between. CDR3 in amino acids: CASSPSGTHNEQFF. In nucleotides, the CDR3 is TGTGCCAGCAGCCCCTCCGGGACTCACAATGAGCAGTTCTTC.

There are many counts of this clonotype. The chain links TRBV28 to TRBJ1-5, with 7 bases aligning to TRBD1. CDR3 length: 14 amino acids. Trimming removed 5 bases from V and 6 bases from J; junction bases left unmatched: 7. Germline CDR1 and CDR2: MDHEN and SYDVKM. The CDR3 nucleotides read TGTGCCAGCAGTCCGGACAGGCGTAGTCAGCCCCAGCATTTT. This gives the protein CASSPDRRSQPQHF.

Within the sample, this clonotype is medium-sized. This chain connects TRBV6-6 to TRBJ2-5, with a weak D call TRBD2 (7 bases). Trimming removed 6 bases from V and 4 bases from J, with 15 bases in between. CDR1 and CDR2 (germline): MNHNY, SVGAGI (reference sequence). CDR3 length equals 14 residues. In nucleotides, the CDR3 is TGTGCCAGCAGCCCGGGGGGCCGGTCAGAGACCCAGTACTTC. Translating it yields CASSPGGRSETQYF.

This clonotype occurred a few times. The chain recombines TRBV6-5 with TRBJ2-5, with 9 bases lining up with TRBD2. The CDR3 sequence is 15 residues long. CDR1 is MNHEY and CDR2 is SVGAGI in the germline V gene. V trimming: 1 base; J trimming: 5 bases; junction bases outside the gene matches: 5. CDR3 loop: CASSYWREGLETQYF. For the CDR3, the DNA is TGTGCCAGCAGTTACTGGCGGGAGGGCCTGGAGACCCAGTACTTC.

This clonotype has ten or more counts. The chain uses TRBV29-1 and TRBJ2-3; 10 nucleotides match TRBD2. J gave up 4 bases and V 4 bases, and 5 bases lay outside the gene matches. The CDR3 totals 14 residues. The germline V gene encodes CDR1 SQVTM and CDR2 ANQGSEA. The CDR3 nucleotides are TGCAGCGTTGTCGAGCGGGAGGGCGCAGATACGCAGTATTTT. As protein: CSVVEREGADTQYF.

This clonotype was detected ten times or more. The J gene is TRBJ1-4, the V gene TRBV12-3 or TRBV12-4; D remains ambiguous. This CDR3 has 14 amino acids. V lost 8 bases and J 1 base, leaving 11 bases between the germline ends. The CDR3 protein is CASGSYRTNEKLFF. CDR3 coding DNA: TGTGCCAGCGGATCATACAGAACTAATGAAAAACTGTTTTTT.

This clonotype was found a few times. V and J are TRBV30 and TRBJ2-7, with TRBD1 matching over 7 bases. This CDR3 contains 14 residues. Germline lookup yields CDR1 GTSNPN and CDR2 SVGIG (reference sequence). The V gene end was trimmed by 4 bases and the J gene end by 0 bases; junction bases not matched to a gene: 6. The CDR3 spells CAWNVRGPSYEQYF. The DNA of the CDR3 is TGTGCCTGGAACGTTAGGGGGCCCTCCTACGAGCAGTACTTC.

This clonotype has a count of ten or more. The CDR3 bases are TGTGCCAGCAGTGCTAGCGGGGGAAAGACAGATACGCAGTATTTT. The encoded protein is CASSASGGKTDTQYF. The rearrangement links TRBV6-2 or TRBV6-3 to TRBJ2-3; 10 bases line up with TRBD2. Looked up from germline, CDR1 is MNHEY and CDR2 is SVGEGT. This CDR3 has 15 residues. V was clipped by 5 bases and J by 3 bases; unmatched bases: 5.

The genes are TRBV13 and TRBJ2-1, with a tentative D call TRBD2 (5 bases). This CDR3 region has 14 residues. Trimming left V 1 base short and J 7 bases short, with 11 bases between. The germline gives CDR1 PRHDT, CDR2 FYEKMQ (reference sequence). CDR3 in amino acids: CASSLAAQRNEQFF. CDR3 DNA: TGTGCCAGCAGCTTAGCGGCACAGCGGAATGAGCAGTTCTTC.

This clonotype came up many times. The chain links TRBV5-5 to TRBJ2-2; weak D call: TRBD2 (6 bases). CDR3 length: 16 amino acids. V lost 1 base and J 6 bases, leaving 16 bases between the germline ends. In germline, CDR1 is SGHKS, CDR2 YYEKEE (reference sequence). DNA of the CDR3: TGTGCCAGCAGCTTGTTGGGGGACTTTGTGGCCGGGGAGCTGTTTTTT. Translation: CASSLLGDFVAGELFF.

This clonotype was detected many times. The CDR3 DNA reads as TGTGCCAGCAGCTCTCTAGCGGGAGTGGGGTACAATGAGCAGTTCTTC. Its protein is CASSSLAGVGYNEQFF. This chain uses TRBV5-4 with TRBJ2-1; 10 bases fit TRBD2. Per germline, CDR1 SGHNT and CDR2 YYREEE (reference sequence). The J segment lost 4 bases and the V segment lost 3 bases, leaving 7 bases of the junction unmatched. The CDR3 extends over 16 amino acids.

This clonotype was found a few times. The chain combines TRBV6-5 with TRBJ2-2, with 7 bases that match TRBD2. Looked up from germline, CDR1 is MNHEY and CDR2 is SVGAGI. The CDR3 spans 17 residues. V was clipped by 0 bases and J by 0 bases; unmatched bases: 4. The CDR3 DNA reads TGTGCCAGCAGTTACTCTGGGGCGGGGGCGAACACCGGGGAGCTGTTTTTT. It encodes CASSYSGAGANTGELFF.

This clonotype was recorded at least ten times. V is TRBV11-3 and J is TRBJ1-3, with a tentative D call TRBD1 (6 bases). Germline assignment: CDR1 SGHNT and CDR2 YENEEA. With 6 bases removed from V and 0 bases from J, the gap between germline ends came to 15 bases. The CDR3 sequence is 16 residues long. The CDR3 DNA reads TGTGCCAGCAGTCCTCCCGAGGACAGCTCTGGAAACACCATATATTTT. Protein product: CASSPPEDSSGNTIYF.

This clonotype was counted at least ten times. The chain couples TRBV29-1 to TRBJ1-1; no firm D call. The V end lost 0 bases, the J end lost 4 bases, and 9 bases lay between the germline ends. Germline values: CDR1 SQVTM, CDR2 ANQGSEA. CDR3 length equals 13 residues. CDR3 DNA: TGCAGCGTTGAAGATAGTAGGGCCACTGAAGCTTTCTTT. Protein sequence: CSVEDSRATEAFF. Variable domain in full (rest from reference TRBV29-1 and TRBJ1-1): SAVISQKPSRDICQRGTSLTIQCQVDSQVTMMFWYRQQPGQSLTLIATANQGSEATYESGFVIDKFPISRPNLTFSTLTVSNMSPEDSSIYLCSVEDSRATEAFFGQGTRLTVV.

This clonotype was picked up a small number of times. The chain has TRBV6-5 and TRBJ2-1, with D perhaps matching TRBD1 (6 bases). V lost 7 bases and J 4 bases, leaving 14 bases between the germline ends. The CDR3 extends over 14 amino acids. The germline gives CDR1 MNHEY, CDR2 SVGAGI. This CDR3 is CASTTGTRYNEQFF. The CDR3 DNA is TGTGCCAGCACCACAGGGACACGTTACAATGAGCAGTTCTTC.

This clonotype was recorded many times. The J gene is TRBJ2-2, the V gene TRBV12-3 or TRBV12-4, with TRBD1 identical over 7 bases. V lost 5 bases to trimming and J lost 3 bases; unmatched junction nucleotides: 9. The CDR3 runs 16 residues. This CDR3 is CASSGWDSLYTGELFF. CDR3 coding DNA: TGTGCCAGCAGTGGGTGGGACAGTCTCTACACCGGGGAGCTGTTTTTT.

V usage is TRBV6-6 and J usage is TRBJ2-3; 8 nucleotides align to TRBD2. Unmatched junction bases numbered 9, after V lost 8 bases and J lost 2 bases. The germline CDR1 and CDR2 sequences are MNHNY and SVGAGI (reference sequence). The CDR3 totals 15 residues. CDR3 sequence (DNA): TGTGCCAGCGGAGGAGCGGGGGTCTCCACAGATACGCAGTATTTT. It codes for CASGGAGVSTDTQYF.

This clonotype has at least ten counts. The chain recombines TRBV3-1 with TRBJ2-1; 8 nucleotides match TRBD2. CDR3 length: 21 amino acids. Trimming cost V 0 bases and J 4 bases; bases outside gene matches: 20. The germline CDR1 and CDR2 sequences are LGHDT and YNNKEL (reference sequence). CDR3 residues: CASSQDRTLPWAGGLYNEQFF. Written as DNA, the CDR3 is TGTGCCAGCAGCCAAGATAGGACCCTCCCCTGGGCGGGAGGACTTTACAATGAGCAGTTCTTC.

This clonotype was seen many times. The V and J genes are TRBV7-9 and TRBJ2-7; D gene unclear. Trimming pared 7 bases from V and 3 bases from J, leaving 16 bases between. Germline V gives CDR1 SEHNR, CDR2 FQNEAQ (reference sequence). CDR3 length: 14 residues. CDR3 bases: TGTGCCAGCACCCCTCTGGGCACCAACTACGAGCAGTACTTC. Protein sequence: CASTPLGTNYEQYF.

J is TRBJ2-7 and V is TRBV7-8; the D is unclear. Germline loops: CDR1 SGHVS, CDR2 FQNEAQ. This CDR3 spans 16 amino acids. The V end was cut by 3 bases, the J end by 0 bases, with 15 bases between. The CDR3 loop reads CASSFLGQESSYEQYF. The CDR3 DNA reads TGTGCCAGCAGCTTCTTAGGGCAGGAAAGCTCCTACGAGCAGTACTTC.

This clonotype was detected a few times. V gene TRBV29-1 combines with J gene TRBJ2-5, with D possibly being TRBD2 (6 bases). The CDR3 sequence is 14 residues long. V was trimmed by 6 bases and J by 2 bases, leaving 16 bases between them. Germline CDR1 is SQVTM and CDR2 is ANQGSEA. For the CDR3, the DNA is TGCAGCGTCCGCGTGGGACTCCAACAAGAGACCCAGTACTTC. It specifies CSVRVGLQQETQYF.

This clonotype was detected only a few times. This sequence joins TRBV19 and TRBJ2-2, with 9 bases matching TRBD1. This CDR3 contains 15 residues. V shed 5 bases, J shed 0 bases, and the junction held 1 base outside the gene matches. Per germline, CDR1 LNHDA and CDR2 SQIVND (reference sequence). The CDR3 loop reads CASSGDRANTGELFF. The CDR3 nucleotides are TGTGCCAGTAGTGGGGACAGGGCGAACACCGGGGAGCTGTTTTTT.